The 26 T cell receptor beta chains below all came from one sample that was sequenced in a study of cytomegalovirus exposure and HLA in healthy donors. PCR amplification relied on 60 Vbeta primers (plus 13 Jbeta primers). The protocol was immunoSEQ multiplex PCR, while the TCRdb copy is restricted to in-frame clones and leaves out a portion. Found here are some 120,000 clones, 81% of them singletons; the top ten hold about 3.9%. Sequencing was performed on PBMCs. The receptors originated from a woman between 25 and 40 years old in good health and CMV-seronegative.

This clone was counted between two and nine times. The chain recombines TRBV6-5 with TRBJ2-3; D may be TRBD2 (5 bases). The CDR3 sequence is 15 residues long. V shed 2 bases and J shed 1 base, with 10 bases lying between them. Germline loops: CDR1 MNHEY, CDR2 SVGAGI. The CDR3 sequence: CASSYTRSRTDTQYF. CDR3 DNA sequence: TGTGCCAGCAGTTACACTAGGTCACGCACAGATACGCAGTATTTT.

The chain is built from TRBV4-1 and TRBJ2-7, with D unclear. The V gene lost 4 bases and the J gene lost 3 bases, with 10 bases spanning the gap. The CDR3 length is 13 residues. Germline CDR1 reads MGHRA; CDR2 reads YSYEKL. DNA for the CDR3: TGCGCCAGCAGCCTAAACGGGTACTACGAGCAGTACTTC. Protein: CASSLNGYYEQYF.

In this sample, this clone turned up once. The chain combines TRBV6-5 with TRBJ1-5, with D hard to call. Germline loops: CDR1 MNHEY, CDR2 SVGAGI. This CDR3 has 13 amino acids. V lost 0 bases and J lost 4, with 4 bases in between. CDR3 nucleotide sequence: TGTGCCAGCAGTTACTCCCTTAATCAGCCCCAGCATTTT. It encodes CASSYSLNQPQHF.

This chain connects TRBV12-5 to TRBJ2-7, with D uncertain. Germline V gene lookup returns CDR1 LGHNT and CDR2 FRNRAP. The CDR3 has 17 amino acids. Between the trimmed V and J ends, which lost 3 bases and 0 bases, there was a span of 18 bases. CDR3 sequence: CASGFSRPVAISYEQYF. As DNA, the CDR3 is TGTGCTAGTGGTTTTAGCCGGCCGGTAGCAATCTCCTACGAGCAGTACTTC.

The J gene is TRBJ2-1, the V gene TRBV5-1; 16 nucleotides agree with TRBD2. Looked up from germline, CDR1 is SGHRS and CDR2 is YFSETQ. There are 15 residues in the CDR3. The J segment lost 8 bases and the V segment lost 4 bases, leaving 3 bases of the junction unmatched. This CDR3 reads CASSAGTSGRDEQFF. Written as DNA, the CDR3 is TGCGCCAGCAGCGCCGGGACTAGCGGGAGGGATGAGCAGTTCTTC.

This sequence joins TRBV10-1 and TRBJ2-1; D gene uncertain. CDR3 length equals 16 residues. The germline gives CDR1 WNHNN, CDR2 SYGVQD (reference sequence). V gave up 0 bases and J gave up 3 bases, with 12 bases separating them. As DNA, the CDR3 is TGCGCCAGCAGTGAGTCGGCGACAACGATCTACAATGAGCAGTTCTTC. It yields the protein CASSESATTIYNEQFF.

This sequence joins TRBV7-8 and TRBJ1-1; TRBD1 agrees at 7 bases. The CDR3 is 15 residues long. Trimming took 4 bases from V and 4 from J; bases not matched to a gene: 9. CDR1 is SGHVS and CDR2 is FQNEAQ in the germline V gene. CDR3 loop: CASSWDSGASTEAFF. The CDR3 nucleotides read TGTGCCAGCAGCTGGGACAGTGGCGCCAGCACTGAAGCTTTCTTT.

V usage is TRBV30 and J usage is TRBJ2-3; 8 bases map to TRBD2. From germline, CDR1 is GTSNPN and CDR2 SVGIG (reference sequence). The CDR3 runs 14 residues. With V trimmed by 7 bases and J by 1 base, 7 bases remained unmatched. The CDR3 reads CAFQAGEGTDTQYF. The CDR3 DNA reads as TGTGCCTTCCAAGCGGGGGAGGGCACAGATACGCAGTATTTT.

The V gene is TRBV19, the J gene TRBJ2-3; D not resolved. This CDR3 has 10 residues. In germline, CDR1 is LNHDA, CDR2 SQIVND (reference sequence). V lost 5 bases and J 6 bases, leaving 3 bases between the germline ends. As DNA, the CDR3 is TGTGCCAGTAGTCTTGATACGCAGTATTTT. Protein sequence: CASSLDTQYF.

Concerning this clone: The junction departs from the called germline gene at one end, perhaps through a read error. J is TRBJ2-1 and V is TRBV7-7; D may be TRBD2 (6 bases). Germline V gene data show CDR1 as SSHAT and CDR2 as FNYEAQ (reference sequence). The CDR3 covers 16 residues. CDR3 region: CASSLKGLSSYNEQFF. The CDR3 bases are TGTGCTAGCAGCCTAAAGGGACTCAGCTCCTACAATGAGCAGTTCTTC.

This chain uses TRBV5-6 with TRBJ2-7; 9 nucleotides agree with TRBD2. V lost 1 base to trimming and J lost 0 bases; unmatched junction nucleotides: 2. This CDR3 spans 15 amino acids. Germline assignment: CDR1 SGHDT and CDR2 YYEEEE. In DNA form, the CDR3 reads TGTGCCAGCAGCTTGCTTAGCGGGAGCTCCTACGAGCAGTACTTC. Residues: CASSLLSGSSYEQYF.

The chain uses TRBV25-1 and TRBJ1-4, with a tentative D call TRBD1 (6 bases). V dropped 3 bases and J dropped 7 bases, with 15 bases sitting between them. This CDR3 contains 15 residues. Germline-derived CDR1 and CDR2 are MGHDK and SYGVNS. The CDR3 spells CASSDPGGRGEKLFF. For the CDR3, the DNA is TGTGCCAGCAGTGATCCGGGGGGGCGTGGTGAAAAACTGTTTTTT.

Comments on this clone: At one of its ends the junction is not consistent with the germline gene, which may arise from a read error. This chain uses TRBV7-9 with TRBJ1-2; tentative D call: TRBD1 (6 bases). The germline V gene has CDR1 SEHNR and CDR2 FQNEAQ (reference sequence). The length of the CDR3 is 13 residues. In DNA, the CDR3 is TGTTCCAGCAGCTTTGGACAGTTCTATGGCTACACCTTC. It translates to CSSSFGQFYGYTF.

In DNA, the CDR3 is TGCGCCAGCAGCCACCGGACTAGCGGGAGTTATGAGCAGTTCTTC. Translation: CASSHRTSGSYEQFF. The chain employs TRBV4-3 and TRBJ2-1; 13 bases line up with TRBD2. The CDR3 spans 15 residues. In germline, CDR1 is LGHNA, CDR2 YSLEER. Trimming cost V 3 bases and J 8 bases; bases outside gene matches: 4.

CDR3 nucleotide sequence: TGTGCCAGCAGTTTTAGGGACAGATCCTACGAGCAGTACTTC. Residues: CASSFRDRSYEQYF. The chain joins TRBV27 to TRBJ2-7; 7 bases line up with TRBD1. The CDR3 consists of 14 residues. V shed 3 bases, J shed 1 base, and the junction held 3 bases outside the gene matches. The germline gives CDR1 MNHEY, CDR2 SMNVEV (reference sequence).

The chain links TRBV28 to TRBJ2-3; D may be TRBD2 (6 bases). V was clipped by 3 bases and J by 7 bases, with 17 bases between them. The CDR3 loop spans 15 amino acids. Per germline, CDR1 MDHEN and CDR2 SYDVKM. CDR3 loop: CASSFGTFQSYTQYF. The CDR3, as DNA: TGTGCCAGCAGTTTCGGGACTTTCCAGTCGTATACGCAGTATTTT.

The chain recombines TRBV18 with TRBJ1-6; D may be TRBD1 (6 bases). This CDR3 is 15 amino acids long. In germline, CDR1 is KGHSH, CDR2 LQKENI. V dropped 3 bases and J dropped 7 bases, with 13 bases sitting between them. CDR3 DNA sequence: TGTGCCAGCTCACCCTCCGGGACAACAAATTCACCCCTCCACTTT. Amino acid sequence: CASSPSGTTNSPLHF.

This clone has a single count. A read error may account for a junction end that differs from germline. The V and J genes are TRBV7-9 and TRBJ2-2; 8 nucleotides match TRBD2. CDR1 is SEHNR and CDR2 is FQNEAQ in the germline V gene (reference sequence). The CDR3 has 14 amino acids. The CDR3 here is CASSAGLEHRGAVF. The CDR3 region has the DNA TGTGCCAGCAGCGCGGGACTAGAACACCGGGGAGCTGTTTTT.

The chain links TRBV25-1 to TRBJ2-5; 8 nucleotides match TRBD2. The CDR3 is 13 residues long. The trim removed 6 bases at V and 3 bases at J, leaving 3 bases unmatched. The germline V gene has CDR1 MGHDK and CDR2 SYGVNS. Here the CDR3 reads CASRGGLEETQYF. CDR3 DNA sequence: TGTGCCAGCAGGGGGGGACTAGAAGAGACCCAGTACTTC.

V gene TRBV5-4 combines with J gene TRBJ2-1, with TRBD2 identical over 8 bases. V dropped 3 bases and J dropped 9; count of bases not matched to a gene: 8. The CDR3 runs to 14 residues. Germline CDR1 and CDR2: SGHNT and YYREEE (reference sequence). The CDR3 loop reads CASSYWTSLGEQFF. The CDR3, as DNA: TGTGCCAGCAGCTATTGGACTAGCCTGGGTGAGCAGTTCTTC.

This chain joins TRBV2 and TRBJ1-3; D remains ambiguous. V was pared by 2 bases and J by 0 bases, with 11 bases between. The CDR3 runs 16 residues. The germline V gene has CDR1 SNHLY and CDR2 FYNNEI. CDR3: CASSESAGYSGNTIYF. The CDR3 nucleotides read TGTGCCAGCAGTGAATCGGCGGGTTACTCTGGAAACACCATATATTTT.

This clone showed up just once. J is TRBJ2-1 and V is TRBV5-4, with D perhaps TRBD2 (6 bases). In germline, CDR1 is SGHNT, CDR2 YYREEE (reference sequence). V lost 1 base, J lost 6 bases, and 17 bases lay in between. This CDR3 comprises 16 residues. CDR3 amino acids: CASSLMVRETSNEQFF. The CDR3 nucleotides are TGTGCCAGCAGCTTGATGGTTCGGGAGACGAGCAATGAGCAGTTCTTC.

This chain uses TRBV27 with TRBJ2-5; 10 bases line up with TRBD1. After removal of 4 bases from V and 2 bases from J, the junction contained 4 bases not matched to a gene. CDR1 MNHEY and CDR2 SMNVEV come from the germline V gene (reference sequence). This CDR3 spans 15 amino acids. Here the CDR3 DNA reads TGTGCCAGCAGTTGGGGGACAGGGGTTCAAGAGACCCAGTACTTC. Residues: CASSWGTGVQETQYF.

With respect to this clone: At one of its ends the junction is not consistent with the germline gene, which may arise from a read error. This chain joins TRBV20-1 and TRBJ1-2; perhaps TRBD1 as D (5 bases). This CDR3 comprises 11 residues. Germline V gene sequence: CDR1 DFQATT, CDR2 SNEGSKA (reference sequence). CDR3 DNA sequence: TGCAGTGCTAGGGAGCAGGGCGGCTACACCTTT. Translation gives CSAREQGGYTF.

DNA of the CDR3: TGTGCCAGCAGCCAACGACAGGGCCACTACACCTTC. This codes for CASSQRQGHYTF. The chain combines TRBV7-8 with TRBJ1-2; 7 bases match TRBD1. J lost 10 bases, V lost 5 bases, and 7 bases had no gene match. The CDR3 is made up of 12 amino acids. CDR1 and CDR2 (germline): SGHVS, FQNEAQ.

The J gene is TRBJ2-7, the V gene TRBV7-9, with a tentative D call TRBD2 (5 bases). Germline V gives CDR1 SEHNR, CDR2 FQNEAQ (reference sequence). Between the trimmed V and J ends, which lost 5 bases and 3 bases, there was a span of 14 bases. This CDR3 has 14 amino acids. CDR3 residues: CASSPPTLGYEQYF. DNA for the CDR3: TGTGCCAGCAGCCCCCCTACACTAGGCTACGAGCAGTACTTC.